This T cell receptor beta chain was captured by sequencing in a study of cytomegalovirus exposure and HLA in healthy donors. Study-wide results and caveats: A prior analysis recorded that most TCR beta V segments were productive about 87% or about 30% of the time. Accurate prediction of HLA-A and HLA-B alleles (for most subjects) was reportedly achieved from TCR beta sequences. As a later analysis showed, a missense DCLRE1C variant was linked to trimming of TCR beta V- and J-genes. TRBV6-2, TRBV6-3 and some other V segments were excluded as indistinguishable.

The primer mix had 60 Vbeta and 13 Jbeta primers. Only in-frame clones appear in the TCRdb table, and some are missing; sequencing was by immunoSEQ multiplex PCR. The profile shows about 96,000 clones, more than 60% of them singletons. As concerns this clone: Its target is not known.

The CDR3 is made up of 12 amino acids. This chain joins TRBV21-1 and TRBJ1-1. TRBV21-1 constitutes a pseudogene. Sequenced material: PBMCs. The origin of this receptor is a man aged 30 to 45 in good health and CMV-seronegative. This CDR3 reads CASSSVGTEAFF. The CDR3 DNA follows: TGTGCCAGCAGCTCGGTTGGCACTGAAGCTTTCTTT.